The 14 T cell receptor beta chains below all came from one sample that was sequenced in a study of CD8+ T cells in alopecia areata. Reverse transcribed after extraction, RNA yielded cDNA as the sequencing template. The assay was immunoSEQ multiplex PCR, and TCRdb's table has in-frame clones only and misses some. The table includes around 200,000 clones, roughly 64% detected once. The treatment was: oral pan-JAK inhibitor, 5-10 mg twice daily. The specimen comprised CD4+ T cells sorted from blood, sampled at week 4, from a patient treated with tofacitinib. The origin of the receptors is a human donor with alopecia areata.

V and J are TRBV4-3 and TRBJ2-1, with D unclear. The CDR3 length is 14 residues. Trimming took off 1 base at V and 7 bases at J, with 11 bases between the two ends. The germline V gene encodes CDR1 LGHNA and CDR2 YSLEER. The CDR3, as DNA: TGCGCCAGCAGCCAAGGGAGTGGATGGAATGAGCAGTTCTTC. As protein: CASSQGSGWNEQFF.

In nucleotides, the CDR3 is TGTGCCAGCAGGGGGGAGTTACGTGTTAATTCACCCCTCCACTTT. Its protein is CASRGELRVNSPLHF. The chain is built from TRBV25-1 and TRBJ1-6, with a weak D call TRBD1 (5 bases). Per germline, CDR1 MGHDK and CDR2 SYGVNS. The CDR3 is 15 amino acids. V was pared by 6 bases and J by 6 bases, with 15 bases between.

V gene TRBV2 combines with J gene TRBJ1-5; tentatively, D is TRBD1 (5 bases). Germline CDR1 is SNHLY and CDR2 is FYNNEI. The V gene lost 4 bases and the J gene lost 5 bases, with 21 bases spanning the gap. This CDR3 has 17 residues. CDR3 DNA: TGTGCCAGCAGTGTTTTGGGGTCGACAGCCATTCATCAGCCCCAGCATTTT. The encoded protein is CASSVLGSTAIHQPQHF.

The CDR3 bases are TGTGCCAGCAGCTTACAGCAGAAAGAGACCCAGTACTTC. Protein sequence: CASSLQQKETQYF. The chain has TRBV7-9 and TRBJ2-5, with D unresolved. V lost 2 bases and J lost 3, with 7 bases in between. The germline V gene encodes CDR1 SEHNR and CDR2 FQNEAQ (reference sequence). CDR3 length equals 13 residues.

The rearrangement links TRBV7-2 to TRBJ2-7; no reliable D call. Germline CDR1 and CDR2: SGHTA and FQGNSA. CDR3 length: 13 residues. V was pared by 4 bases and J by 4 bases, with 11 bases between. CDR3 sequence (DNA): TGTGCCAGCAGCTCGGCCGGCCCGTACGAGCAGTACTTC. Amino acids: CASSSAGPYEQYF.

This clone appeared a single time. This chain's CDR3 is CASTPATANSPLHF. The CDR3 nucleotides are TGTGCCAGCACCCCGGCGACAGCTAATTCACCCCTCCACTTT. The chain employs TRBV27 and TRBJ1-6, with D possibly TRBD1 on 5 matching bases. The CDR3 covers 14 residues. The ends were cut back, 7 bases at V and 6 bases at J, with 13 bases in the middle. Per germline, CDR1 MNHEY and CDR2 SMNVEV (reference sequence).

The gene calls are TRBV6-5 and TRBJ1-5; D not certain. Trimming left V 2 bases short and J 2 bases short, with 7 bases between. This CDR3 spans 14 amino acids. CDR1 MNHEY and CDR2 SVGAGI come from the germline V gene. The CDR3 sequence: CASSYRGGNQPQHF. The CDR3 bases are TGTGCCAGCAGTTACCGGGGAGGCAATCAGCCCCAGCATTTT.

The V gene is TRBV29-1, the J gene TRBJ1-1; tentative D call: TRBD1 (5 bases). The ends were cut back, 7 bases at V and 5 bases at J, with 17 bases in the middle. CDR3 size: 13 residues. The germline V gene has CDR1 SQVTM and CDR2 ANQGSEA. CDR3 nucleotide sequence: TGCAGCGCCGGAAGGCAGGGTGATACTGAAGCTTTCTTT. As protein: CSAGRQGDTEAFF.

V usage is TRBV2 and J usage is TRBJ1-1; D is possibly TRBD1 (5 bases). The CDR3 runs to 15 residues. Germline V gene data show CDR1 as SNHLY and CDR2 as FYNNEI. V lost 6 bases and J 1 base, leaving 15 bases between the germline ends. The DNA of the CDR3 is TGTGCCAGCAGACCCCCAGGGCGTGGGAACACTGAAGCTTTCTTT. Amino acid sequence: CASRPPGRGNTEAFF.

A single count supports this clone. The chain couples TRBV23-1 to TRBJ2-3; D is undetermined. TRBV23-1 qualifies as an ORF whose function is uncertain. This CDR3 region has 11 residues. With 4 bases removed from V and 7 bases from J, the gap between germline ends came to 6 bases. The CDR3 coding sequence is TGCGCCAGCAGTCGGGATTATACGCAGTATTTT. Protein product: CASSRDYTQYF.

This sequence joins TRBV18 and TRBJ2-7; D not certain. V lost 4 bases and J lost 2, with 12 bases in between. Germline loops: CDR1 KGHSH, CDR2 LQKENI. The CDR3 has 14 residues. For the CDR3, the DNA is TGTGCCAGCTCACTTACACCGGAGCCCTACGAGCAGTACTTC. Its translation: CASSLTPEPYEQYF.

This clone came up once. This sequence joins TRBV15 and TRBJ2-5; D unclear. V was clipped by 0 bases and J by 0 bases, with 5 bases between them. CDR1 LNHNV and CDR2 YYDKDF come from the germline V gene (reference sequence). The CDR3 is 14 amino acids. CDR3 sequence (DNA): TGTGCCACCAGCAGAGATCGGCACCAAGAGACCCAGTACTTC. Its protein is CATSRDRHQETQYF. Full variable domain (remainder filled in from reference TRBV15 and TRBJ2-5): DAMVIQNPRYQVTQFGKPVTLSCSQTLNHNVMYWYQQKSSQAPKLLFHYYDKDFNNEADTPDNFQSRRPNTSFCFLDIRSPGLGDTAMYLCATSRDRHQETQYFGPGTRLLVL.

The rearrangement joins TRBV5-1 to TRBJ1-6; 9 positions agree with TRBD1. Per germline, CDR1 SGHRS and CDR2 YFSETQ. V trimming: 6 bases; J trimming: 5 bases; junction bases outside the gene matches: 6. The length of the CDR3 is 15 residues. The CDR3 sequence is CASTSRTGDNSPLHF. The CDR3 nucleotides read TGCGCCAGCACATCCAGGACAGGGGATAATTCACCCCTCCACTTT.

In this sample, this clone turned up a few times. The gene calls are TRBV6-5 and TRBJ1-6, with TRBD1 identical over 9 bases. The V segment lost 2 bases and the J segment 10 bases; nucleotides outside the gene matches: 6. The V gene's germline CDR1 is MNHEY and CDR2 SVGAGI. CDR3 size: 15 residues. The CDR3 DNA reads as TGTGCCAGCAGTTACACGGACAGGGGAGGATCACCCCTCCACTTT. Translating gives CASSYTDRGGSPLHF.